Sequencing of this TCR beta chain was carried out in a study of preoperative IRX-2 immunotherapy in early breast cancer. With 5 bases removed from V and 4 bases from J, the gap between germline ends came to 14 bases. CDR1 and CDR2 (germline): MDHEN, SYDVKM. CDR3 length: 14 amino acids. The data were produced by immunoSEQ multiplex PCR, yet TCRdb's version contains in-frame clones alone and is incomplete. Among about 42,000 clones listed, around three quarters were seen once. Treatment specified: preoperative locoregional IRX-2 cytokine immunotherapy. The receptor comes from a human donor with breast cancer. Material: tumor tissue, obtained after IRX-2 immunotherapy. This sequence joins TRBV28 and TRBJ1-1; D uncertain. CDR3 region: CASSPRTSGTEAFF. CDR3 sequence (DNA): TGTGCCAGCAGTCCCCGGACGTCGGGCACTGAAGCTTTCTTT.